This T cell receptor beta chain was identified during a study of blood T cell repertoires in COVID-19. Original data processing: Amplification from reference gene primers served as the basis for estimated nucleated cell counts. Libraries were prepared by immunoSEQ multiplex PCR; TCRdb keeps only in-frame clonotypes and omits some of them. V and J calls and clone size are those listed in that table; D and trimming were worked out from the DNA. This table holds 130,000 to 150,000 clones, around 75% found once. Enrollment of patients from Seattle took place during active infection, with longitudinal follow-up. Germline-derived CDR1 and CDR2 are KGHSH and LQKENI. Deletions cut 3 bases from V and 4 bases from J, with 12 bases between. The CDR3 contains 14 residues.

The specimen sequenced was peripheral blood. This sequence was found in a woman aged 70 to 79 with COVID-19, enrolled during active disease. The rearrangement links TRBV18 to TRBJ1-2; TRBD1 is a possible D gene (6 bases). CDR3 nucleotides: TGTGCCAGCTCACCCCAGGACAGTTTCTATGGCTACACCTTC. Residues: CASSPQDSFYGYTF.